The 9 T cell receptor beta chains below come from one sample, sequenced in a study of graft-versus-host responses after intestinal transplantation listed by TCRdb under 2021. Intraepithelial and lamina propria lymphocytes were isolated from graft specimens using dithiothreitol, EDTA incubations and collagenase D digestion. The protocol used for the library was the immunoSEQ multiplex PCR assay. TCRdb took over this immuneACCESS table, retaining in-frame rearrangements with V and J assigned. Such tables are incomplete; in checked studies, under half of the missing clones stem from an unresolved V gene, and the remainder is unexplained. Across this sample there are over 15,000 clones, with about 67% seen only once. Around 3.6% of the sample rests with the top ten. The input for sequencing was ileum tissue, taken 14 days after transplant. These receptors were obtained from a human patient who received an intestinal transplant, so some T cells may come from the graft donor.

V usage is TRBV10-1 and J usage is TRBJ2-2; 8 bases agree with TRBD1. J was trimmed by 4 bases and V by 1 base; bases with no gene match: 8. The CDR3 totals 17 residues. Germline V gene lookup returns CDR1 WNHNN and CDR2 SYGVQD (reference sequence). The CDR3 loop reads CASSEWGQAPSTGELFF. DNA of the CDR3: TGCGCCAGCAGTGAGTGGGGACAGGCCCCCTCCACCGGGGAGCTGTTTTTT.

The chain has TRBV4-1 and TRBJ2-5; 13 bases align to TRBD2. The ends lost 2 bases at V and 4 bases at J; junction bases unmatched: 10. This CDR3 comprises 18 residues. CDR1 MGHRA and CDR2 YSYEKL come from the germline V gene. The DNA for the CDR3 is TGCGCCAGCAGCCAAAGAACTACTAGCGGGGGGGCATTAGAGACCCAGTACTTC. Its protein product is CASSQRTTSGGALETQYF.

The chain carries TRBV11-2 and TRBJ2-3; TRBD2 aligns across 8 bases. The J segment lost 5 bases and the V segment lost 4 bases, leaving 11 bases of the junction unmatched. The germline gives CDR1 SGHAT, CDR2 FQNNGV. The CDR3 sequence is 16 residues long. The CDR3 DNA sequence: TGTGCCAGCAGCTCAGGGAGCGGGAGTCGGGGAGATACGCAGTATTTT. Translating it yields CASSSGSGSRGDTQYF.

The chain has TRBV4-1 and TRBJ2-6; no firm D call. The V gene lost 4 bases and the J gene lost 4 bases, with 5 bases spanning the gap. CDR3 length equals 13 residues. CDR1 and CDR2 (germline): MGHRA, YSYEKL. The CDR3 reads CASSPVGANVLTF. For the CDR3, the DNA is TGCGCCAGCAGCCCAGTGGGGGCCAACGTCCTGACTTTC.

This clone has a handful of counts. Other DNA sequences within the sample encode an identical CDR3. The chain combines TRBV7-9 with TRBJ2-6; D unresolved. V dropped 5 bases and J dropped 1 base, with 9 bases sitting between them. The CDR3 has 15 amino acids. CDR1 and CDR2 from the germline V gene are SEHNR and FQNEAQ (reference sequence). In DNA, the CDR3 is TGTGCCAGCAGCCGGACGGAGTCTGGGGCCAACGTCCTGACTTTC. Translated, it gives CASSRTESGANVLTF. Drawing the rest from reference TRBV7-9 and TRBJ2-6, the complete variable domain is DTGVSQNPRHKITKRGQNVTFRCDPISEHNRLYWYRQTLGQGPEFLTYFQNEAQLEKSRLLSDRFSAERPKGSFSTLEIQRTEQGDSAMYLCASSRTESGANVLTFGAGSRLTVL.

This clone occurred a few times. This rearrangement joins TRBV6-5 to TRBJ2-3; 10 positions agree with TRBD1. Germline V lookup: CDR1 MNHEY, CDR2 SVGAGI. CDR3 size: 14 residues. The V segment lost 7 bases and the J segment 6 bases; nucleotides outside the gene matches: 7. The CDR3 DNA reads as TGTGCCAGCAATCGACAGGGGGCGCTTGATACGCAGTATTTT. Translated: CASNRQGALDTQYF.

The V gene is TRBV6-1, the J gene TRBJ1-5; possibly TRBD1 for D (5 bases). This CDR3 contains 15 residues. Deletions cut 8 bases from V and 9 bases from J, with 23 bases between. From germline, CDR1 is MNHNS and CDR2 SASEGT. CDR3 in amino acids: CASLRERGALGPQHF. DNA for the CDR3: TGTGCCAGCCTGAGGGAGAGGGGAGCATTGGGGCCCCAGCATTTT.

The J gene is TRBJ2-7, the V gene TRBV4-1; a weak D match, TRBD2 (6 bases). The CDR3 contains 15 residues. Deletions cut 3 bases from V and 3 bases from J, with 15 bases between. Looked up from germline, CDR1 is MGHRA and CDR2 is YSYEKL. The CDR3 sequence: CASSQINSGNYEQYF. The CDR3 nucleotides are TGCGCCAGCAGCCAGATCAATAGCGGAAACTACGAGCAGTACTTC.

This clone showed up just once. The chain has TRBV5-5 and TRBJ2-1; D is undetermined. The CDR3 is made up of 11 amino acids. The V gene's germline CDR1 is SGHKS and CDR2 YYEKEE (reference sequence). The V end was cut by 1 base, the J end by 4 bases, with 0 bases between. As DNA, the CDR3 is TGTGCCAGCAGCTTGTACAATGAGCAGTTCTTC. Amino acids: CASSLYNEQFF.